The 9 T cell receptor beta chains below come from one sample, sequenced in a study of post-analysis software for immune sequencing data. Whole-study findings and limits: Among four or five TRBV segments more frequent in patients than controls were TRBV5-6, TRBV5-1 and TRBV20-1.

The antigens these receptors bind are not known. Unique molecular identifiers were carried by the TCR beta cDNA libraries. TCRdb analysed the PCR reads with MiXCR anew, one entry per CDR3 protein. The table includes about 560,000 distinct CDR3 sequences, roughly two fifths detected once. Sequencing was done on a sample of blood. The origin of the receptors is a girl aged 5-17 years with multiple sclerosis.

This chain uses TRBV7-2 with TRBJ2-1, with TRBD2 matching 11 bases. CDR1 and CDR2 (germline): SGHTA, FQGNSA. This CDR3 region has 16 residues. J was trimmed by 7 bases and V by 0 bases; bases with no gene match: 5. The CDR3 loop reads CASSLAPGLAANEQFF. CDR3 sequence (DNA): TGTGCCAGCAGCTTAGCCCCGGGACTAGCGGCTAATGAGCAGTTCTTC.

The rearrangement joins TRBV15 to TRBJ1-4; D might be TRBD1 (5 bases). The germline CDR1 and CDR2 sequences are LNHNV and YYDKDF (reference sequence). This CDR3 region has 15 residues. V was trimmed by 0 bases and J by 9 bases, leaving 14 bases between them. CDR3 in DNA: TGTGCCACCAGCAGAGATGGGGCCGCCGGGAAAAAACTGTTTTTT. Amino acid sequence: CATSRDGAAGKKLFF.

The chain couples TRBV7-3 to TRBJ2-5; 8 nucleotides line up with TRBD1. V was pared by 5 bases and J by 5 bases, with 4 bases of the junction left unmatched. This CDR3 comprises 13 residues. Germline V CDR1 and CDR2: SGHTA, FQGTGA. CDR3 sequence: CASSPTGVETQYF. As DNA, the CDR3 is TGTGCCAGCAGCCCGACAGGGGTCGAGACCCAGTACTTC.

In its sample, this clonotype was seen once. The CDR3 DNA is TGCAGTGCTACTACGGGGATCGGCTCACCCCTCCACTTT. Protein: CSATTGIGSPLHF. The chain links TRBV20-1 to TRBJ1-6; D unresolved. Germline loops: CDR1 DFQATT, CDR2 SNEGSKA (reference sequence). Deletions cut 4 bases from V and 10 bases from J, with 14 bases between. The CDR3 is made up of 13 amino acids.

J is TRBJ2-5 and V is TRBV20-1; D is possibly TRBD2 (6 bases). The germline CDR1 and CDR2 sequences are DFQATT and SNEGSKA (reference sequence). CDR3 length equals 14 residues. Trimming left V 0 bases short and J 5 bases short, with 13 bases between. CDR3 protein: CSARDVYGGETQYF. The CDR3 DNA reads as TGCAGTGCTAGAGATGTTTATGGGGGGGAGACCCAGTACTTC.

About this clonotype itself: The junction differs from germline at one of its ends, possibly a read error. V is TRBV4-1 and J is TRBJ2-5, with D maybe TRBD2 (6 bases). CDR1 is MGHRA and CDR2 is YSYEKL in the germline V gene. The CDR3 has 15 amino acids. The CDR3 region has the DNA TGCGCCAGCAGCAAGTCCCTAGCGAAACAAGAGACCCTGTACTTC. Translation gives CASSKSLAKQETLYF.

The V gene is TRBV12-3 or TRBV12-4, the J gene TRBJ1-4; possibly TRBD1 for D (5 bases). The CDR3 is 14 residues long. Trimming pared 10 bases from V and 8 bases from J, leaving 20 bases between. DNA of the CDR3: TGTGCCATCAGATCGAGCAGGGAGGGGGAAAAACTGTTTTTT. The encoded protein is CAIRSSREGEKLFF.

The rearrangement joins TRBV7-2 to TRBJ1-5; D is unclear. The CDR3 totals 15 residues. V lost 5 bases and J 2 bases, leaving 13 bases between the germline ends. In germline, CDR1 is SGHTA, CDR2 FQGNSA. The CDR3 protein is CASSRAGGGNQPQHF. The CDR3, as DNA: TGTGCCAGCAGCCGGGCAGGAGGAGGCAATCAGCCCCAGCATTTT.

This clonotype has a handful of counts. The V and J genes are TRBV4-1 and TRBJ2-7; 9 nucleotides line up with TRBD2. V gave up 1 base and J gave up 1 base; unmatched junction bases: 5. The V gene's germline CDR1 is MGHRA and CDR2 YSYEKL. This CDR3 is built from 16 residues. The CDR3 protein is CASSQVGGRVSYEQYF. CDR3 DNA: TGCGCCAGCAGCCAAGTAGGCGGGAGGGTTTCCTACGAGCAGTACTTC.